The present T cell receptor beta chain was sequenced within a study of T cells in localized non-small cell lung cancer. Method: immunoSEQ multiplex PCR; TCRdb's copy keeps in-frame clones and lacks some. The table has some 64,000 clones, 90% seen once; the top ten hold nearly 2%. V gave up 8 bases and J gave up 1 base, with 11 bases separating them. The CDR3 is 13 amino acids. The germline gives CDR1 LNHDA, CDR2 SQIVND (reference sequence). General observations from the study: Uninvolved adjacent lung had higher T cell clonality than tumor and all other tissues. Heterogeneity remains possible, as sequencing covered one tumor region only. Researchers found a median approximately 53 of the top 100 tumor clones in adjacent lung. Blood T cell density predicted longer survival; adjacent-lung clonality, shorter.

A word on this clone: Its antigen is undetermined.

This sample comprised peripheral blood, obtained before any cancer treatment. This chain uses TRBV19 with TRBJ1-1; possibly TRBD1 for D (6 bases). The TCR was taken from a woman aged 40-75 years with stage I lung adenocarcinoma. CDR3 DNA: TGTGCCAGTTTCCGAGGGGGGAACACTGAAGCTTTCTTT. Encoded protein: CASFRGGNTEAFF.